Described below is a single T cell receptor beta chain sequence and its context. In the original analysis: Estimation of nucleated cell counts was performed using reference gene primer amplification. Using immunoSEQ multiplex PCR, the repertoire was profiled, and TCRdb retains in-frame clones only, with some absent. From that table come the V and J calls and clone size; the DNA was used to work out D and trimming. The sample records under 250,000 clones, 92% being singletons. Trimming stripped 3 bases from V and 0 bases from J, with 5 bases between. The CDR3 sequence is 14 residues long. Germline V gives CDR1 SNHLY, CDR2 FYNNEI. The source of the sample is a study of blood T cell repertoires in COVID-19. Looking at the study overall: COVID-19 samples collected from the United States, Italy and Spain covered acute and convalescent phases. The analysed material was cDNA or gDNA that came from T cells, B-cell-depleted T cells, or PBMCs.

Seattle patients were enrolled while actively infected and followed longitudinally. This receptor was identified in a man aged 55 to 70 with COVID-19, enrolled during active disease. Source material: peripheral blood. The chain has TRBV2 and TRBJ1-4, with D unresolved. CDR3 amino acids: CASSEGSTNEKLFF. CDR3 coding DNA: TGTGCCAGCAGTGAGGGCTCAACTAATGAAAAACTGTTTTTT.